This passage covers 14 T cell receptor beta chains from one sample sequenced in a study of T cell responses to AZD1222 COVID-19 vaccine. Sequenced by immunoSEQ multiplex PCR; TCRdb stores in-frame clones only, minus some. The data contain 100,000 to 150,000 clones, roughly nine tenths of them singletons. The input for sequencing was peripheral blood, taken on day 0 of AZD1222 vaccination. The source is an adult in good health.

The chain carries TRBV4-1 and TRBJ2-7; 8 nucleotides match TRBD2. J was trimmed by 3 bases and V by 0 bases; bases with no gene match: 7. Germline V lookup: CDR1 MGHRA, CDR2 YSYEKL. There are 16 residues in the CDR3. The CDR3 DNA is TGCGCCAGCAGCCAAGAAGTTAGCGGGGCCCTCTACGAGCAGTACTTC. Its translation is CASSQEVSGALYEQYF.

This CDR3 reads CASSLFDRVNTEAFF. The CDR3 region has the DNA TGTGCCAGCAGTTTATTCGACAGGGTGAACACTGAAGCTTTCTTT. The V call is TRBV27, the J call TRBJ1-1; the match to TRBD1 covers 7 bases. This CDR3 has 15 amino acids. V shed 1 base and J 0 bases; nucleotides not matched to a gene: 2. Germline V gene lookup returns CDR1 MNHEY and CDR2 SMNVEV (reference sequence).

Here the CDR3 reads CASSQDRGGLGNTIYF. The CDR3, as DNA: TGTGCCAGCAGCCAAGATAGGGGGGGGCTAGGAAACACCATATATTTT. The chain carries TRBV3-1 (or the pseudogene TRBV3-2) and TRBJ1-3; a weak D match, TRBD1 (6 bases). Germline V gene sequence: CDR1 LGHDT, CDR2 YNNKEL (reference sequence). V was trimmed by 0 bases and J by 4 bases, leaving 13 bases between them. The CDR3 is made up of 16 amino acids.

This rearrangement joins TRBV18 to TRBJ1-6, with 9 bases aligning to TRBD1. The germline CDR1 and CDR2 sequences are KGHSH and LQKENI. J was trimmed by 1 base and V by 6 bases; bases with no gene match: 13. This CDR3 region has 19 residues. CDR3 region: CASSPTGGQGRSYNSPLHF. Here the CDR3 DNA reads TGTGCCAGCTCCCCGACAGGAGGACAGGGGAGGTCCTATAATTCACCCCTCCACTTT.

This chain links TRBV6-6 with TRBJ1-1, with no clear D. The CDR3 is 16 amino acids. V was clipped by 7 bases and J by 4 bases, with 22 bases between them. CDR1 MNHNY and CDR2 SVGAGI come from the germline V gene (reference sequence). CDR3 nucleotides: TGTGCCAGCAAACCCCCACGGACTCGGCGTGGCACTGAAGCTTTCTTT. Translating gives CASKPPRTRRGTEAFF.

To note about this clone: This CDR3 is also generated by other DNA sequences in the sample. J is TRBJ1-5 and V is TRBV5-1; D uncertain. Germline CDR1 SGHRS, CDR2 YFSETQ. Trimming removed 2 bases at V and 4 bases at J, with 13 bases between. This CDR3 is built from 15 residues. CDR3 DNA: TGCGCCAGCAGCTTAGACGGAGGAAGTAATCAGCCCCAGCATTTT. Translating it yields CASSLDGGSNQPQHF.

The chain carries TRBV12-3 or TRBV12-4 and TRBJ1-2; D is possibly TRBD1 (5 bases). V lost 4 bases, J lost 4 bases, and 10 bases lay in between. This CDR3 comprises 13 residues. CDR3 sequence: CASSSGWGYGYTF. CDR3 nucleotide sequence: TGTGCCAGCAGTTCAGGGTGGGGCTATGGCTACACCTTC.

In regard to this clone: Sequence at one end of the junction differs from germline and may be a read error. This chain uses TRBV27 with TRBJ1-1; the D gene is possibly TRBD1 (5 bases). CDR1 and CDR2 from the germline V gene are MNHEY and SMNVEV (reference sequence). The CDR3 has 13 amino acids. CDR3 loop: CASSLEGNAEAFF. CDR3 DNA: TGTGCCAGCAGTTTAGAGGGGAACGCTGAAGCTTTCTTT.

This sequence joins TRBV24-1 and TRBJ1-3, with no clear D. The CDR3 consists of 16 residues. Germline CDR1 KGHDR, CDR2 SFDVKD. The V and J ends lost 5 bases and 0 bases respectively, with 13 bases between them. Here the CDR3 reads CATSVPTEISGNTIYF. DNA of the CDR3: TGTGCCACCAGTGTCCCAACGGAAATCTCTGGAAACACCATATATTTT.

The chain combines TRBV27 with TRBJ2-1; D is tentatively TRBD1 or TRBD2 (5 bases each). Germline V lookup: CDR1 MNHEY, CDR2 SMNVEV (reference sequence). V was clipped by 7 bases and J by 6 bases, with 16 bases between them. The CDR3 consists of 14 residues. The CDR3 nucleotides are TGTGCCAGCACCCCACTAGGGGCGGGCAATGAGCAGTTCTTC. Its protein is CASTPLGAGNEQFF.

This clone has a single count. The chain links TRBV2 to TRBJ2-7, with D possibly called TRBD1 or TRBD2 (5 bases each). V was clipped by 6 bases and J by 1 base, with 16 bases between them. CDR1 SNHLY and CDR2 FYNNEI come from the germline V gene. The length of the CDR3 is 15 residues. The CDR3 DNA sequence: TGTGCCAGCAGGGGGGATCAGATTTATTCCTACGAGCAGTACTTC. Translated: CASRGDQIYSYEQYF.

This sequence joins TRBV7-9 and TRBJ2-2, with unresolved D. This CDR3 region has 12 residues. V lost 3 bases, J lost 6 bases, and 5 bases lay in between. From germline, CDR1 is SEHNR and CDR2 FQNEAQ (reference sequence). The CDR3 DNA reads TGTGCCAGCAGCTTCGGGCCCGGGGAGCTGTTTTTT. Its translation: CASSFGPGELFF.

CDR3 DNA sequence: TGCGCCAGCAGTCAGCCCTTCGGGGGAGGGCCTCAAGAGACCCAGTACTTC. Translated: CASSQPFGGGPQETQYF. The chain carries TRBV23-1 and TRBJ2-5; 7 nucleotides match TRBD2. TRBV23-1 carries the ORF label, with uncertain function. There are 17 residues in the CDR3. V was pared by 3 bases and J by 2 bases, with 12 bases of the junction left unmatched.

In this sample, this clone turned up once. The gene calls are TRBV5-1 and TRBJ2-5; 10 bases agree with TRBD2. This CDR3 comprises 16 residues. V lost 0 bases and J lost 4; bases outside the gene matches: 6. Germline CDR1 and CDR2: SGHRS and YFSETQ. The CDR3 DNA reads as TGCGCCAGCAGCTTGGGCTCGAGCGGGGGGGCAGAGACCCAGTACTTC. This encodes CASSLGSSGGAETQYF.